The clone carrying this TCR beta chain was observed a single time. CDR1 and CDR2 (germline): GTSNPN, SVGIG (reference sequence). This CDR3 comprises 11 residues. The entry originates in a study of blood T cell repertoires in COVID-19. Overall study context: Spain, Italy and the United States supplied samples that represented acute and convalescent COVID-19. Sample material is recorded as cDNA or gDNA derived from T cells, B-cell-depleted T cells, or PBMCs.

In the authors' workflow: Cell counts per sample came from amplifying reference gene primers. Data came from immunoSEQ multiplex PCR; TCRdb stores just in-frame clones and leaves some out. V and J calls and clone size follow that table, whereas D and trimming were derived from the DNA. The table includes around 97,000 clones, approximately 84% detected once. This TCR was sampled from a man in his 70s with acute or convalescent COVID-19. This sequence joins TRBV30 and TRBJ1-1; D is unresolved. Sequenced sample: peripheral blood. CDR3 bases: TGTGCGCGGAGGGTGAACACTGAAGCTTTCTTT. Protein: CARRVNTEAFF.